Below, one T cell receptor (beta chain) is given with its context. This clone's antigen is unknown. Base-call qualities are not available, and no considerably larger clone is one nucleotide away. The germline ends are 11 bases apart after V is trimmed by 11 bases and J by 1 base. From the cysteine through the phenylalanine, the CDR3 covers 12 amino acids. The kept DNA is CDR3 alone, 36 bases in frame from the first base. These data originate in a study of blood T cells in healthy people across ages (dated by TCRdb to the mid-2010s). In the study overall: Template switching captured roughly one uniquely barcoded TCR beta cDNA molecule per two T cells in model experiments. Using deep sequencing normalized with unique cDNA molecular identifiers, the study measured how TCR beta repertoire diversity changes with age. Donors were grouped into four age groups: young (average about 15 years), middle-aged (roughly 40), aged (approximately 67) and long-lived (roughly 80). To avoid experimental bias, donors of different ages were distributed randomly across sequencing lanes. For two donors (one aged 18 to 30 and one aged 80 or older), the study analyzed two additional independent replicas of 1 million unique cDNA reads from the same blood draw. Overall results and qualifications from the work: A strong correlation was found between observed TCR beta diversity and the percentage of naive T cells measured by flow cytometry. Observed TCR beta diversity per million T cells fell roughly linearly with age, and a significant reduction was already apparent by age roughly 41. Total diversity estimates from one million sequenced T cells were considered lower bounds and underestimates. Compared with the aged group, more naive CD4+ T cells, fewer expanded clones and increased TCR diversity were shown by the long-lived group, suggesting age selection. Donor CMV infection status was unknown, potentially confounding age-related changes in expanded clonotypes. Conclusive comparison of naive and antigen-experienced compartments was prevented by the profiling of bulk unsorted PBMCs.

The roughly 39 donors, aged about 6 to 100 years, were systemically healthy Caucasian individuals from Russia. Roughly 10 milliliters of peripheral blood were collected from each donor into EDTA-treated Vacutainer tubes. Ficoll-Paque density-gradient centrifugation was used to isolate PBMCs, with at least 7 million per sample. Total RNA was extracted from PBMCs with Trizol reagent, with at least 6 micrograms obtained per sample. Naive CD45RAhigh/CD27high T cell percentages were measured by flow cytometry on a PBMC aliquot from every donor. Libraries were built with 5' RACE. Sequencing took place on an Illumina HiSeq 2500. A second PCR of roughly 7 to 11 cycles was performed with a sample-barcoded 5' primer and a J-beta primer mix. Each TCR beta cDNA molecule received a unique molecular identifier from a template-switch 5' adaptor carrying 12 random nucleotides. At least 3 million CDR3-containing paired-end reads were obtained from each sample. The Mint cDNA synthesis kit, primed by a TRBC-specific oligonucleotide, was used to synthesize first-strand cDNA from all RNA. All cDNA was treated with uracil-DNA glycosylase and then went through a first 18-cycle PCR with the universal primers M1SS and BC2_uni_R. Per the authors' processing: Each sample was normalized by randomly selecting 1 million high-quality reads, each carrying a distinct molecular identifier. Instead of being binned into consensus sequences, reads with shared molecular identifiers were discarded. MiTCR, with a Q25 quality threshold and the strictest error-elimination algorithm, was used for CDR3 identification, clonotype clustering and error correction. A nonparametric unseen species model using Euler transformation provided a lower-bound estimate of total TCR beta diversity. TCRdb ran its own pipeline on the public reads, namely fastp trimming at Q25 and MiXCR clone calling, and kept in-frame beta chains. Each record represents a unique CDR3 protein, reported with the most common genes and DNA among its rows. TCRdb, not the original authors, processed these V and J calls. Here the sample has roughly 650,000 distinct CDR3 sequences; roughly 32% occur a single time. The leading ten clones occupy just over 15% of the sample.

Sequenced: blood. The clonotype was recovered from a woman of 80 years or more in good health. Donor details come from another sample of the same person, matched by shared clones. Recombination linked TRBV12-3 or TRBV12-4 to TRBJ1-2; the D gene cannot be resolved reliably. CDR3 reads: CAAAKGNYGYTF. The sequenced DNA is TGTGCCGCGGCAAAGGGTAACTATGGCTACACCTTC.